This is a list of T cell receptor beta chains from one sample in a study of shared clonotypes between healthy human individuals. Profiling relied on immunoSEQ multiplex PCR, and the TCRdb table lists in-frame clones only, not all of them. The data show just over 2,000,000 clones, over 85% seen once. Sequenced material: naive CD4+ T cells sorted from blood. The origin of the receptors is a man between 18 and 35 years old in good health. The CDR3 runs from the conserved cysteine through the conserved F or W. The order of the fields is CDR3 protein, CDR3 DNA, D gene, J gene, V gene, clone size. D genes are given only for firm matches. Where a row states a size, it is once, few, many or the class of an expanded clone; other rows omit it.

CASTTSANTGELFF	TGTGCCAGCACAACCTCCGCCAACACCGGGGAGCTGTTTTTT	.	TRBJ2-2	TRBV6-1	.
CASGKAGGSTRNIQYF	TGTGCCAGCGGAAAGGCGGGGGGAAGTACGCGGAACATTCAGTACTTC	TRBD2	TRBJ2-4	TRBV7-2	.
CASSTTDSPLHF	TGTGCCAGCTCGACCACGGATTCACCCCTCCACTTT	.	TRBJ1-6	TRBV18	.
CASSVRDSPSPLHF	TGTGCCAGTAGTGTCCGGGACAGCCCTTCACCCCTCCACTTT	TRBD1	TRBJ1-6	TRBV19	.
CASSLLAGGSPGTQYF	TGTGCCAGCAGCCTACTAGCGGGAGGGTCCCCAGGTACGCAGTATTTT	TRBD2	TRBJ2-3	TRBV9	.
CASRMAGGGELFF	TGTGCCAGCAGGATGGCAGGGGGCGGGGAGCTGTTTTTT	TRBD1	TRBJ2-2	TRBV6-1	.
CATSRGTSGLGADTQYF	TGTGCCACCAGCAGAGGTACTAGCGGCCTAGGGGCAGATACGCAGTATTTT	TRBD2	TRBJ2-3	TRBV15	once
CSGFFDEQFF	TGCAGTGGGTTTTTTGATGAGCAGTTCTTC	.	TRBJ2-1	TRBV20-1	.
CASSQGTYPGAEAFF	TGCGCCAGCAGCCAAGGTACATACCCCGGCGCTGAAGCTTTCTTT	.	TRBJ1-1	TRBV4-3	.
CAWSVYNEQFF	TGTGCCTGGAGTGTGTACAATGAGCAGTTCTTC	.	TRBJ2-1	TRBV30	.
CASSLSGEQFF	TGCGCCAGCAGCTTGTCGGGTGAGCAGTTCTTC	.	TRBJ2-1	TRBV5-1	.
CASSSTGMIGNTIYF	TGTGCCAGCAGTTCGACAGGGATGATTGGAAACACCATATATTTT	TRBD1	TRBJ1-3	TRBV28	.
CASSLALSDEQYF	TGTGCCAGCAGCTTAGCCCTCAGTGACGAGCAGTACTTC	.	TRBJ2-7	TRBV7-9	.
CASSQKGRPNQPQHF	TGCGCCAGCAGTCAAAAAGGCAGACCCAATCAGCCCCAGCATTTT	.	TRBJ1-5	TRBV23-1	.
CASTATDRVSDYGYTF	TGCGCCAGCACCGCAACAGACAGGGTTAGTGACTATGGCTACACCTTC	TRBD1	TRBJ1-2	TRBV4-1	.
CASSDSPTTGELFF	TGTGCCAGCAGTGACAGTCCGACCACCGGGGAGCTGTTTTTT	.	TRBJ2-2	TRBV25-1	.
CASSPLRELFF	TGTGCCAGCAGCCCTTTACGGGAGCTGTTTTTT	.	TRBJ2-2	TRBV7-8	.
CASSPQGSSETQYF	TGTGCCAGCAGTCCTCAGGGGTCCTCGGAGACCCAGTACTTC	.	TRBJ2-5	TRBV25-1	.
CASSDSPRANEQFF	TGTGCCAGCAGTGACTCCCCTAGGGCGAATGAGCAGTTCTTC	.	TRBJ2-1	TRBV6-4	.
CASSPLGAEEQYF	TGTGCCAGCTCACCGCTGGGGGCCGAGGAGCAGTACTTC	.	TRBJ2-7	TRBV18	.
CASRAGQAYEQYF	TGTGCCAGCAGAGCGGGACAAGCCTACGAGCAGTACTTC	.	TRBJ2-7	TRBV5-6	.
CASSPTSGGTGELFF	TGTGCCAGCAGCCCCACTAGCGGGGGCACCGGGGAGCTGTTTTTT	TRBD2	TRBJ2-2	TRBV7-3	.